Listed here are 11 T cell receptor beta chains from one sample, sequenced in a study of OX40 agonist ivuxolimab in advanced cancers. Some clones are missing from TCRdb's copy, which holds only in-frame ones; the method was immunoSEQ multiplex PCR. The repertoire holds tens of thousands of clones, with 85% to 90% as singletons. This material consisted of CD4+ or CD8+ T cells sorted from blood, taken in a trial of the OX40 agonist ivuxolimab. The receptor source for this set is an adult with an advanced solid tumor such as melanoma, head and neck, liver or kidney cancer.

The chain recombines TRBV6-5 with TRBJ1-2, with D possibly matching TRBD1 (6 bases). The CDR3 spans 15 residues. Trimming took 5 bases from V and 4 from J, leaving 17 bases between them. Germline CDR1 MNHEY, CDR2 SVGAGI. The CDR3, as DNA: TGTGCCAGCAGTCCAACAGGGCGAAAGCCCTATGGCTACACCTTC. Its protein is CASSPTGRKPYGYTF.

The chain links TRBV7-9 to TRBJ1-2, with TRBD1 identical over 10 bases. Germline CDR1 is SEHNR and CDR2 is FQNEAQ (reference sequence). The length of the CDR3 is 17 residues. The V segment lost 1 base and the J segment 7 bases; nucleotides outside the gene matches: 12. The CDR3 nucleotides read TGTGCCAGCAGCTTAGGGGCCGGGACAGGGGCCTCTGTTGGCTACACCTTC. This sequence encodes CASSLGAGTGASVGYTF.

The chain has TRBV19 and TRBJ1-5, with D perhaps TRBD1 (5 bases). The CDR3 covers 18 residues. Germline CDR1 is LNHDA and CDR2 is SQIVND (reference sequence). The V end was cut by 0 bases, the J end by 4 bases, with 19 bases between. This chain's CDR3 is CASSIDPTRGGLNQPQHF. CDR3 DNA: TGTGCCAGTAGTATAGATCCCACGCGGGGGGGTTTAAATCAGCCCCAGCATTTT.

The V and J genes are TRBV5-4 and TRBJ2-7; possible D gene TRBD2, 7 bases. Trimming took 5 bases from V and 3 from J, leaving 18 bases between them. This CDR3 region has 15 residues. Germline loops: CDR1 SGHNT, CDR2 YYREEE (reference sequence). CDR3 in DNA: TGTGCCAGCAGGTTCCGAGGGGGGGGAGACTACGAGCAGTACTTC. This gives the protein CASRFRGGGDYEQYF.

The DNA of the CDR3 is TGCGCCAGCAGCCAAGCCCCCCCACCCTATAATCAGCCCCAGCATTTT. Translating gives CASSQAPPPYNQPQHF. This chain uses TRBV4-3 with TRBJ1-5; D not certain. The CDR3 runs to 16 residues. The V and J ends lost 1 base and 4 bases respectively, with 14 bases between them. Germline-derived CDR1 and CDR2 are LGHNA and YSLEER.

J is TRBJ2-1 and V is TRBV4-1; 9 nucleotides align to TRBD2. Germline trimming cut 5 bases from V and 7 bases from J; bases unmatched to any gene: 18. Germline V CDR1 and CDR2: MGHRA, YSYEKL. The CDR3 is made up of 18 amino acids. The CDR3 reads CASSLTYPASGNLNEQFF. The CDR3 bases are TGCGCCAGCAGCTTAACCTACCCCGCTAGCGGGAATTTGAATGAGCAGTTCTTC.

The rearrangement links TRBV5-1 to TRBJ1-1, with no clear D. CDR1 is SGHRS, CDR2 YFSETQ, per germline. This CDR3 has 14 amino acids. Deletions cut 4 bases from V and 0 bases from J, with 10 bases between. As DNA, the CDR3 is TGCGCCAGCAGCGCCGTGACAATGAACACTGAAGCTTTCTTT. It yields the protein CASSAVTMNTEAFF.

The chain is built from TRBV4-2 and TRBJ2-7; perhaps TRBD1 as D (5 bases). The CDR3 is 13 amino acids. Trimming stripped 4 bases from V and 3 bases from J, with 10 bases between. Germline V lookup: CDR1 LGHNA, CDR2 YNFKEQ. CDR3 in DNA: TGTGCCAGCAGCCCGATAGGGGTCTACGAGCAGTACTTC. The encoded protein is CASSPIGVYEQYF.

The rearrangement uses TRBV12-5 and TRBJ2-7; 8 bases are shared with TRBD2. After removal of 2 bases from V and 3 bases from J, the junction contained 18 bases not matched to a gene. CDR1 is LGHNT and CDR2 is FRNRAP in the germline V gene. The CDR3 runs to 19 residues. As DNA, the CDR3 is TGTGCTAGTGGTTTGACCCTCCTGGGCGGGGGGAACCCCCACTACGAGCAGTACTTC. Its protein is CASGLTLLGGGNPHYEQYF.

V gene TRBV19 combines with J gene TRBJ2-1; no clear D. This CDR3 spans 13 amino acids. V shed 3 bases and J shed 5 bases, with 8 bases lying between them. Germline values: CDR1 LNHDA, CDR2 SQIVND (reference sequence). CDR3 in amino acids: CASSMGTDNEQFF. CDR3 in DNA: TGTGCCAGTAGTATGGGAACAGACAATGAGCAGTTCTTC.

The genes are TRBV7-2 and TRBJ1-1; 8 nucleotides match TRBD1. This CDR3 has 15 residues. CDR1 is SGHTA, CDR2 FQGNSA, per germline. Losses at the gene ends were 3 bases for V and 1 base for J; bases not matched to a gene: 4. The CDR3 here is CASSFWTGSNTEAFF. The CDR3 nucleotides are TGTGCCAGCAGCTTCTGGACAGGGTCGAACACTGAAGCTTTCTTT.